This TCR beta chain derives from a study of Graves' ophthalmopathy and Graves' hyperthyroidism. TCR beta CDR3 regions were amplified from RNA transcripts. RT-PCR in the first round used HTBI primers; a second-round multiplex PCR followed. TCRdb ran MiXCR on the multiplex PCR reads and lists one entry per CDR3 protein. The sample records roughly 420,000 distinct CDR3 sequences, about 21% being singletons. Study-wide results and limits: Blood shared most expanded thyroid clonotypes above 0.001 frequency.

This clonotype was counted at least ten times. The antigen is undetermined. The CDR3 loop spans 12 amino acids. Between the trimmed V and J ends, which lost 6 bases and 6 bases, there was a span of 9 bases. Aged 18 to 65, hyperthyroidism patients had been newly diagnosed, with under 2 months' duration. The authors diagnosed from clinical symptoms, serum thyroxine, TRAb, thyroid ultrasound and orbital computed tomography. Source material: peripheral blood. This clonotype originated in a woman younger than 30 with stable Graves' hyperthyroidism. The V gene is TRBV12-3 or TRBV12-4, the J gene TRBJ1-5; D gene uncertain. The CDR3 nucleotides read TGTGCCAGCAGCTCGCCGGGTCAGCCCCAGCATTTT. This sequence encodes CASSSPGQPQHF.